This T cell receptor (beta chain) derives from a study of cytomegalovirus exposure and HLA in healthy donors. Amplification used 60 Vbeta primers and 13 Jbeta primers. Sequencing was performed with immunoSEQ multiplex PCR; in TCRdb, only in-frame clones are kept and a portion is missing. The data hold some 180,000 clones, with about four fifths observed a single time. Study results and caveats: Sequencing likely generated an artifact that appeared as a cluster of highly shared sequence variants. Later on, a genetic analysis was performed. It linked a missense variant in DCLRE1C with V- and J-gene trimming of TCR beta.

Germline CDR1 SGHAT, CDR2 FQNNGV. Trimming removed 4 bases at V and 9 bases at J, with 16 bases between. The CDR3 is 14 amino acids. Healthy bone marrow donors formed the donor group. Of note for this clone: Its specificity is unknown.

This clonotype was sampled from a middle-aged man in good health and CMV-seronegative. The sequenced sample was PBMCs. The V and J genes are TRBV11-2 and TRBJ2-1; D possibly corresponds to TRBD1 (6 bases). This chain's CDR3 is CASSSSSLRGEQFF. The CDR3 DNA reads TGTGCCAGCAGCTCCTCATCCCTCAGGGGTGAGCAGTTCTTC.